Below, 17 T cell receptor beta chains from the same sample are listed, as sequenced in a study of T cells in women clearing cervical HPV infection. Only in-frame clones appear in the TCRdb table, and some are missing; sequencing was by immunoSEQ multiplex PCR. Its table lists some 46,000 clones. Sequenced sample: blood buffy coat. The source is a woman between 18 and 70 years old with a cervical HPV16 infection that either progressed to CIN3+ or cleared (not recorded which).

This clone shows up as large by frequency. With the read ending 3 residues before the CDR3 end, the germline J gene is used to fill in that end. The chain joins TRBV7-9 to TRBJ2-2; D gene unclear. CDR1 SEHNR and CDR2 FQNEAQ come from the germline V gene (reference sequence). Trimming shortened V by 5 bases and J by 2 bases, and 9 bases separated the two germline ends. The CDR3 is 14 amino acids. This CDR3 reads CASSAALNTGELFF. CDR3 DNA (partial): TGTGCCAGCAGCGCCGCACTAAACACCGGGGAG.

Remarks on this clone: The read ends 3 residues before the CDR3 terminus; that terminus is restored from the germline J gene. The V and J genes are TRBV7-9 and TRBJ2-4; 7 bases align to TRBD1. The germline CDR1 and CDR2 sequences are SEHNR and FQNEAQ (reference sequence). The CDR3 is 13 amino acids. The CDR3 sequence: CASSYVGTDGQYF. Partial CDR3 DNA: TGTGCCAGCAGCTACGTGGGGACAGATGGT. The variable domain in full, completed from reference TRBV7-9 and TRBJ2-4, reads DTGVSQNPRHKITKRGQNVTFRCDPISEHNRLYWYRQTLGQGPEFLTYFQNEAQLEKSRLLSDRFSAERPKGSFSTLEIQRTEQGDSAMYLCASSYVGTDGQYFGAGTRLSVL.

A word on this clone: The read ends 3 residues shy of where the CDR3 ends; the end is completed using the germline J gene. This CDR3 is also generated by other DNA sequences in the sample. The chain joins TRBV19 to TRBJ1-3, with D tentatively TRBD1 (6 bases). Trimming took 5 bases from V and 0 from J, leaving 14 bases between them. The germline CDR1 and CDR2 sequences are LNHDA and SQIVND (reference sequence). The CDR3 contains 16 residues. The CDR3 DNA, read in part, is TGTGCCAGTAGTGGATATACAGGGAGCTCTGGAAACACC. Its translation: CASSGYTGSSGNT. The entire CDR3 sequence reads CASSGYTGSSGNTIYF.

About this clone itself: The CDR3 end falls 3 residues outside the read, so it is completed with the germline J gene. The chain carries TRBV5-1 and TRBJ2-6; TRBD1 matches at 8 bases. Germline V lookup: CDR1 SGHRS, CDR2 YFSETQ. V was pared by 3 bases and J by 4 bases, with 3 bases of the junction left unmatched. This CDR3 has 15 residues. This chain's CDR3 is CASSWTGSGANVLTF. The sequenced CDR3 bases are TGCGCCAGCAGCTGGACAGGGTCCGGGGCCAACGTC.

The CDR3 protein is CAWSVQVNPPYDYTF. The covered CDR3 bases are TGTGCCTGGAGTGTACAGGTAAACCCCCCCTACGAC. J is TRBJ1-2 and V is TRBV30; tentatively, D is TRBD1 (5 bases). The read comes to an end 3 residues before the CDR3 does, leaving the germline J gene to fill in the end. CDR3 length equals 15 residues. The germline V gene has CDR1 GTSNPN and CDR2 SVGIG (reference sequence).

Worth noting for this clone: The read halts 3 residues ahead of the CDR3 end, with the missing end drawn from the germline J gene. The genes are TRBV6-2 or TRBV6-3 and TRBJ1-1; no clear D gene. The germline V gene encodes CDR1 MNHEY and CDR2 SVGEGT. Trimming stripped 4 bases from V and 4 bases from J, with 10 bases between. This CDR3 contains 13 residues. CDR3 protein: CASSSQVGTEAFF. CDR3 bases read: TGTGCCAGCAGTTCGCAGGTGGGCACTGAA.

About this clone: The DNA ends 3 residues before the CDR3 does, and the rest of the CDR3 is filled in from the germline J gene. The J gene is TRBJ2-7, the V gene TRBV29-1; tentatively, D is TRBD1 (5 bases). The germline gives CDR1 SQVTM, CDR2 ANQGSEA. V lost 6 bases to trimming and J lost 0 bases, with 9 bases between them. This CDR3 has 12 amino acids. The CDR3 reads CSVGDSSYEQYF. Incomplete CDR3 DNA: TGCAGCGTGGGCGACAGCTCCTACGAG.

CDR3 bases read: TGTGCCAGCAGCTATACTAATTCACCA. Its protein is CASSYTNSP. The CDR3 in its entirety is CASSYTNSPLFF. This chain joins TRBV7-3 and TRBJ1-4; D ambiguous. With the read ending 3 residues before the CDR3 end, the germline J gene is used to fill in that end. Looked up from germline, CDR1 is SGHTA and CDR2 is FQGTGA. CDR3 length: 12 amino acids.

Notes on this clone: The read is 3 residues too short to cover the CDR3 end, so that end is filled in from the germline J gene. J is TRBJ1-2 and V is TRBV2; D is uncertain. V was cut by 4 bases and J by 5 bases, with 11 bases left in between. The V gene's germline CDR1 is SNHLY and CDR2 FYNNEI. The CDR3 length is 13 residues. CDR3: CASSVIGGYGYTF. Partial CDR3 DNA: TGTGCCAGCAGTGTTATCGGCGGGTATGGC.

For this clone: The missing CDR3 end, 3 residues past where the read stops, is filled in from the germline J gene. The chain couples TRBV13 to TRBJ2-2; perhaps TRBD1 as D (6 bases). Germline V CDR1 and CDR2: PRHDT, FYEKMQ (reference sequence). V lost 5 bases, J lost 1 base, and 14 bases lay in between. This CDR3 is built from 16 residues. CDR3 region: CASSPTGLLNTGELFF. The sequenced part of the CDR3 DNA is TGTGCCAGCAGCCCCACAGGGCTCTTGAACACCGGGGAG.

The CDR3 spells CASSPPTGEGGTDTQYF. CDR3 bases read: TGTGCCAGCTCACCACCCACAGGGGAGGGGGGCACAGATACG. This chain connects TRBV18 to TRBJ2-3; D may match TRBD1 or TRBD2 (7 bases each). The DNA ends 3 residues before the CDR3 does, and the rest of the CDR3 is filled in from the germline J gene. Trimming cost V 0 bases and J 1 base, with 14 bases left between them. The CDR3 runs to 17 residues. Per the germline V gene, CDR1 is KGHSH and CDR2 is LQKENI. Looking up the rest from reference TRBV18 and TRBJ2-3 gives the full variable domain: NAGVMQNPRHLVRRRGQEARLRCSPMKGHSHVYWYRQLPEEGLKFMVYLQKENIIDESGMPKERFSAEFPKEGPSILRIQQVVRGDSAAYFCASSPPTGEGGTDTQYFGPGTRLTVL.

About this clone: The sequenced fragment ends 3 residues before the CDR3 boundary, so the rest is inferred from the germline J gene. This sequence joins TRBV7-9 and TRBJ1-1; possibly TRBD1 for D (5 bases). The V gene's germline CDR1 is SEHNR and CDR2 FQNEAQ (reference sequence). The CDR3 totals 12 residues. With 5 bases removed from V and 6 bases from J, the gap between germline ends came to 10 bases. The covered CDR3 bases are TGTGCCAGCAGCCTTGGGGGGTCTGAA. Amino acids: CASSLGGSE. The full CDR3 reads CASSLGGSEAFF.

Note on this clone: The CDR3 end falls 3 residues outside the read, so it is completed with the germline J gene. The genes are TRBV7-3 and TRBJ2-3; 10 nucleotides match TRBD2. With 9 bases clipped from V and 2 bases from J, the junction kept 14 bases outside the gene matches. The length of the CDR3 is 17 residues. In germline, CDR1 is SGHTA, CDR2 FQGTGA. The CDR3 here is CASASSGSPLFTDTQYF. The DNA read from the CDR3 is TGTGCCAGTGCCTCTAGCGGGAGTCCCCTTTTCACAGATACG.

As regards this clone: The read falls 3 residues short of the CDR3 end, and the missing part is taken from the germline J gene. The chain recombines TRBV5-6 with TRBJ1-1; 9 bases fit TRBD1. The CDR3 spans 12 residues. Per germline, CDR1 SGHDT and CDR2 YYEEEE. The sequenced part of the CDR3 DNA is TGTGCCAGCAGCTGGGGACAGGGAGAC. Residues: CASSWGQGD. The whole CDR3 protein reads CASSWGQGDAFF.

With regard to this clone: The read ends 3 residues shy of where the CDR3 ends; the end is completed using the germline J gene. This chain connects TRBV20-1 to TRBJ2-4; D may be TRBD2 (5 bases). Deletions cut 0 bases from V and 0 bases from J, with 24 bases between. Per the germline V gene, CDR1 is DFQATT and CDR2 is SNEGSKA (reference sequence). The CDR3 contains 20 residues. The DNA read from the CDR3 is TGCAGTGCTAGAGATTCGGGCGCGGGCGTAAATGTGCCAGCCAAAAACATT. Translated, it gives CSARDSGAGVNVPAKNI. The whole CDR3 is CSARDSGAGVNVPAKNIQYF.

Comments on this clone: From the germline J gene comes the end of the CDR3, since the read stops 3 residues before it. Other nucleotide sequences from this sample produce the same CDR3. This rearrangement joins TRBV18 to TRBJ1-3; no clear D. Trimming pared 7 bases from V and 0 bases from J, leaving 22 bases between. Per the germline V gene, CDR1 is KGHSH and CDR2 is LQKENI. This CDR3 is 18 amino acids long. CDR3 DNA (partial): TGTGCCAGCTTAGAGACATCATCCCCGAATACCTCTGGAAACACC. This sequence encodes CASLETSSPNTSGNT. The full CDR3 protein reads CASLETSSPNTSGNTIYF.

Comments on this clone: The read ends 3 residues shy of where the CDR3 ends; the end is completed using the germline J gene. The J gene is TRBJ1-3, the V gene TRBV20-1; TRBD1 is a possible D gene (5 bases). CDR1 is DFQATT and CDR2 is SNEGSKA in the germline V gene (reference sequence). The V and J ends lost 6 bases and 2 bases respectively, with 20 bases between them. The CDR3 has 16 amino acids. The sequenced CDR3 bases are TGCAGTGCCCCGACGCTCCAGGGATCCGCTGGAAACACC. Encoded protein: CSAPTLQGSAGNT. In full, the CDR3 reads CSAPTLQGSAGNTIYF.